Listed below are T cell receptor beta chains from one sample, sequenced in a study of blood T cell repertoires in COVID-19. Data came from immunoSEQ multiplex PCR; TCRdb stores just in-frame clones and leaves some out. The sample lists about 93,000 clones; about 90% were seen once. Sample: peripheral blood. These receptors originate from a human donor with active COVID-19. The donor label of this sample is uncertain. The CDR3 runs from the conserved cysteine through the conserved F or W. Fields, in order: clone size, V gene, D gene, J gene, CDR3 DNA, CDR3 protein. The D gene is left open where the match is weak. Clone size appears in some rows only: once, few, many, or a class for an expanded clone.

clone size: once; V gene: TRBV29-1; D gene: NA; J gene: TRBJ1-1; CDR3 DNA: TGCAGCGTTGGGAGGGTTTGGGGCGCTGAAGCTTTCTTT; CDR3 protein: CSVGRVWGAEAFF
clone size: NA; V gene: TRBV5-4; D gene: TRBD1; J gene: TRBJ1-1; CDR3 DNA: TGTGCCAGCAGCTTGGCGGTCGACAGGGGGCGTGGGACTGAAGCTTTCTTT; CDR3 protein: CASSLAVDRGRGTEAFF
clone size: NA; V gene: TRBV9; D gene: NA; J gene: TRBJ1-1; CDR3 DNA: TGTGCCAGCAGCACCCGGGGGTCACCGGCGGCTTTCTTT; CDR3 protein: CASSTRGSPAAFF
clone size: NA; V gene: TRBV5-1; D gene: TRBD1; J gene: TRBJ2-4; CDR3 DNA: TGCGCCAGCAGGCTCTCGCCCGTCGATCACACAGGGGTAGGTAGTTTAGCCAAAAACATTCAGTACTTC; CDR3 protein: CASRLSPVDHTGVGSLAKNIQYF
clone size: NA; V gene: TRBV2; D gene: NA; J gene: TRBJ1-1; CDR3 DNA: TGTGCCAGCAGTGTTGGAGGGAGCACTGAAGCTTTCTTT; CDR3 protein: CASSVGGSTEAFF
clone size: NA; V gene: TRBV2; D gene: NA; J gene: TRBJ2-2; CDR3 DNA: TGTGCCAGCAGTTCCGGGTACACCGGGGAGCTGTTTTTT; CDR3 protein: CASSSGYTGELFF
clone size: NA; V gene: TRBV27; D gene: NA; J gene: TRBJ1-3; CDR3 DNA: TGTGCCAGCTCGGTAGATATCTATAACACCATATATTTT; CDR3 protein: CASSVDIYNTIYF
clone size: NA; V gene: TRBV2; D gene: NA; J gene: TRBJ1-2; CDR3 DNA: TGTGCCAGCCTACAGGAATCGGCGGCCTATGGCTACACCTTC; CDR3 protein: CASLQESAAYGYTF
clone size: NA; V gene: TRBV4-1; D gene: NA; J gene: TRBJ1-1; CDR3 DNA: TGCGCCAGCAGCCAAGATCGTTCAGGGGAACGTGTCCCTGAAGCTTTCTTT; CDR3 protein: CASSQDRSGERVPEAFF
clone size: few; V gene: TRBV5-1; D gene: TRBD1; J gene: TRBJ2-1; CDR3 DNA: TGCGCCAGCAGCCCCTGGACAGGTGCCTACAATGAGCAGTTCTTC; CDR3 protein: CASSPWTGAYNEQFF
clone size: NA; V gene: TRBV29-1; D gene: TRBD1; J gene: TRBJ2-1; CDR3 DNA: TGCAGCGTACCGGGACAGGTAAACAATGAGCAGTTCTTC; CDR3 protein: CSVPGQVNNEQFF
clone size: once; V gene: TRBV6-1; D gene: NA; J gene: TRBJ2-4; CDR3 DNA: TGTGCCAGCAGTGAACGGACGGGAACCTCGGACGCCAAAAACATTCAGTACTTC; CDR3 protein: CASSERTGTSDAKNIQYF
clone size: NA; V gene: TRBV27; D gene: NA; J gene: TRBJ2-3; CDR3 DNA: TGTGCCAGCAGTATCGCAGATACGCAGTATTTT; CDR3 protein: CASSIADTQYF
clone size: NA; V gene: TRBV19; D gene: NA; J gene: TRBJ1-1; CDR3 DNA: TGTGCCAGTTACCCTCCCAAGGGGAGGTACACTGAAGCTTTCTTT; CDR3 protein: CASYPPKGRYTEAFF
clone size: NA; V gene: TRBV27; D gene: TRBD1; J gene: TRBJ1-1; CDR3 DNA: TGTGCCAGCAGCCTAAACAGGGGGCGCAATCATCGGGGTGAAGCTTTCTTT; CDR3 protein: CASSLNRGRNHRGEAFF